The rows below give T cell receptor beta chains drawn from one sample of a study of cytomegalovirus exposure and HLA in healthy donors. The protocol was immunoSEQ multiplex PCR, while the TCRdb copy is restricted to in-frame clones and leaves out a portion. The sample holds under 400,000 clones, approximately 91% seen once. The specimen was PBMCs. The receptors derive from a man younger than 40 in good health and CMV-seronegative. Both conserved end residues are part of each CDR3. D genes are given only for firm matches. Clone size is given for some rows only: seen once, a few or many times, or a class if the clone is expanded.

.	TRBV15	.	TRBJ2-3	CATSRDSPDTQYF	TGTGCCACCAGCAGAGATAGCCCAGATACGCAGTATTTT
.	TRBV2	.	TRBJ2-7	CASSEWAGPQGEQYF	TGTGCCAGCAGTGAGTGGGCAGGTCCTCAAGGCGAGCAGTACTTC
TRBD1	TRBV12-5	.	TRBJ2-7	CASAPRTGWTYEQYF	TGTGCTAGTGCCCCTCGGACAGGGTGGACCTACGAGCAGTACTTC
.	TRBV10-1	few	TRBJ2-7	CASSESGGYEQYF	TGCGCCAGCAGTGAGTCCGGAGGGTACGAGCAGTACTTC
TRBD1	TRBV4-3	.	TRBJ2-1	CASSQHGTGGPYNEQFF	TGCGCCAGCAGCCAACACGGGACAGGAGGGCCATACAATGAGCAGTTCTTC
.	TRBV6-1	.	TRBJ1-5	CASTFWAEQPQHF	TGTGCCAGCACCTTTTGGGCCGAGCAGCCCCAGCATTTT
TRBD2	TRBV29-1	.	TRBJ2-5	CSVRTSGVKTQYF	TGCAGCGTAAGGACTAGCGGGGTTAAGACCCAGTACTTC
.	TRBV7-8	.	TRBJ2-1	CASSSRRGSGNEQFF	TGTGCCAGCAGTTCGCGGAGGGGCTCTGGCAATGAGCAGTTCTTC
.	TRBV14	few	TRBJ1-1	CASSQDRGTEAFF	TGTGCCAGCAGCCAAGATCGAGGTACTGAAGCTTTCTTT
.	TRBV7-2	once	TRBJ2-1	CASSYNNEQFF	TGTGCCAGCAGCTATAACAATGAGCAGTTCTTC
TRBD1	TRBV10-2	.	TRBJ1-5	CASSDRAYQPQHF	TGCGCCAGCAGCGACAGGGCGTATCAGCCCCAGCATTTT
TRBD1	TRBV2	.	TRBJ2-2	CASNDPGQGASTGELFF	TGTGCCAGCAACGATCCGGGACAGGGGGCGAGCACCGGGGAGCTGTTTTTT
.	TRBV15	.	TRBJ2-4	CATSRVPFWGDIQYF	TGTGCCACCAGCAGAGTCCCCTTTTGGGGGGACATTCAGTACTTC
.	TRBV27	few	TRBJ1-6	CASSSSHSGGSSPLHF	TGTGCCAGCAGTTCCTCTCACAGCGGGGGGAGTTCACCCCTCCACTTT
.	TRBV11-2	few	TRBJ1-2	CASSPTGIYGYTF	TGTGCCAGCAGCCCTACAGGGATCTATGGCTACACCTTC
TRBD1	TRBV5-1	once	TRBJ2-1	CASSLGTGKFF	TGCGCCAGCAGCTTGGGGACAGGGAAGTTCTTC
TRBD1	TRBV6-5	.	TRBJ1-1	CASSGQDMNTEAFF	TGTGCCAGCAGTGGACAGGACATGAACACTGAAGCTTTCTTT
TRBD1	TRBV27	.	TRBJ2-6	CASSLRGTGVAGANVLTF	TGTGCCAGCAGTTTACGAGGGACAGGGGTCGCTGGGGCCAACGTCCTGACTTTC
.	TRBV4-1	few	TRBJ2-7	CASSQDLEFYEQYF	TGCGCCAGCAGCCAAGATCTAGAGTTCTACGAGCAGTACTTC
TRBD2	TRBV5-8	.	TRBJ2-5	CASSPRLAGGRETQYF	TGTGCCAGCAGCCCAAGACTAGCGGGGGGCCGGGAGACCCAGTACTTC
TRBD1	TRBV9	.	TRBJ2-7	CASSRQGVGYEQYF	TGTGCCAGCAGCAGACAGGGGGTAGGCTACGAGCAGTACTTC
TRBD1	TRBV18	.	TRBJ1-4	CASSFWTGFDEKLFF	TGTGCCAGCTCATTCTGGACAGGGTTTGACGAAAAACTGTTTTTT
.	TRBV5-1	few	TRBJ2-7	CASSLPGLSYEQYF	TGCGCCAGCAGCTTGCCAGGGTTGTCCTACGAGCAGTACTTC
.	TRBV7-9	.	TRBJ1-1	CASSSSLNTEAFF	TGTGCCAGCAGCTCCTCCCTGAACACTGAAGCTTTCTTT
TRBD1	TRBV7-9	.	TRBJ1-2	CASSLVATGGTNYGYTF	TGTGCCAGCAGCTTAGTAGCAACAGGGGGGACTAACTATGGCTACACCTTC
.	TRBV27	.	TRBJ2-3	CASSLTGSADTQYF	TGTGCCAGCAGTTTAACAGGGTCGGCAGATACGCAGTATTTT
TRBD2	TRBV19	.	TRBJ2-5	CASIGRGQTQYF	TGTGCCAGTATTGGGAGGGGTCAGACCCAGTACTTC
TRBD1	TRBV7-9	.	TRBJ2-7	CASGSDGTGWYEQYF	TGTGCCAGCGGATCCGACGGGACAGGGTGGTACGAGCAGTACTTC
.	TRBV9	once	TRBJ2-2	CASSAGGQPRNTGELFF	TGTGCCAGCAGCGCCGGGGGACAGCCCAGGAACACCGGGGAGCTGTTTTTT
.	TRBV7-8	.	TRBJ2-7	CASSLGGQGLYEQYF	TGTGCCAGCAGCTTAGGAGGCCAGGGACTTTACGAGCAGTACTTC
.	TRBV30	few	TRBJ2-7	CALRTAPAEQYF	TGTGCCTTACGGACAGCCCCGGCCGAGCAGTACTTC
TRBD1	TRBV7-2	.	TRBJ2-7	CASSLETGGAYEQYF	TGTGCCAGCAGCTTAGAGACAGGGGGGGCCTACGAGCAGTACTTC
TRBD2	TRBV5-1	.	TRBJ2-7	CASRPWSGESLGYEQYF	TGCGCCAGCAGACCTTGGAGCGGGGAGTCTTTAGGATACGAGCAGTACTTC
.	TRBV18	once	TRBJ1-2	CASSPPGGALYGYTF	TGTGCCAGCTCACCACCGGGAGGGGCGCTTTATGGCTACACCTTC
TRBD1	TRBV5-4	.	TRBJ1-2	CASSLRGLYHGYTF	TGTGCCAGCAGCTTGAGGGGGCTCTATCACGGCTACACCTTC
.	TRBV27	.	TRBJ2-6	CASSLMSKGANVLTF	TGTGCCAGCAGTTTAATGAGTAAGGGGGCCAACGTCCTGACTTTC
TRBD1	TRBV27	.	TRBJ2-5	CASRQGFQETQYF	TGTGCCAGCCGACAGGGCTTCCAAGAGACCCAGTACTTC
.	TRBV27	.	TRBJ2-1	CASRRPGRALNEQFF	TGTGCCAGCAGGCGACCGGGTCGAGCGCTCAATGAGCAGTTCTTC
TRBD1	TRBV5-1	.	TRBJ1-2	CASSPLAGGPYGYTF	TGCGCCAGCAGCCCCCTGGCAGGGGGACCCTATGGCTACACCTTC
.	TRBV6-5	.	TRBJ1-5	CASSYGRGRNQPQHF	TGTGCCAGCAGTTACGGAAGGGGCCGAAATCAGCCCCAGCATTTT
TRBD1	TRBV13	.	TRBJ1-2	CASSAGQGVTIANYGYTF	TGTGCCAGCAGCGCAGGACAGGGGGTAACAATAGCTAACTATGGCTACACCTTC
TRBD2	TRBV4-1	.	TRBJ2-4	CASSQDPRTSGLSLAKNIQYF	TGCGCCAGCAGCCAAGACCCCAGGACTAGCGGGTTATCTCTAGCCAAAAACATTCAGTACTTC
.	TRBV13	.	TRBJ2-1	CASSPGGSSYNEQFF	TGTGCCAGCAGCCCCGGAGGGAGCTCCTACAATGAGCAGTTCTTC
TRBD1	TRBV2	.	TRBJ1-1	CASSRDRQAMNTEAFF	TGTGCCAGCAGCCGGGACAGACAAGCCATGAACACTGAAGCTTTCTTT
.	TRBV14	.	TRBJ2-7	CASSQLRAYEQYF	TGTGCCAGCAGCCAATTACGGGCCTACGAGCAGTACTTC
.	TRBV5-6	.	TRBJ2-5	CASSPEGTWDVRETQYF	TGTGCCAGCAGCCCGGAGGGGACGTGGGACGTTAGGGAGACCCAGTACTTC
TRBD2	TRBV9	.	TRBJ2-7	CASSVGGGTYEQYF	TGTGCCAGCAGCGTAGGCGGGGGTACATACGAGCAGTACTTC
.	TRBV18	.	TRBJ2-2	CASSPALGTLNTGELFF	TGTGCCAGCTCACCGGCCCTCGGGACTTTAAACACCGGGGAGCTGTTTTTT
TRBD2	TRBV7-2	.	TRBJ2-5	CASRLAGGRETQYF	TGTGCCAGCAGACTAGCGGGGGGCCGGGAGACCCAGTACTTC
.	TRBV10-2	.	TRBJ1-5	CASSESDRRFSNQPQHF	TGCGCCAGCAGTGAGTCGGACAGAAGGTTTAGCAATCAGCCCCAGCATTTT
.	TRBV5-3	.	TRBJ1-6	CARSLAGVVMDSPLHF	TGTGCCAGAAGCTTGGCCGGGGTAGTAATGGATTCACCCCTCCACTTT
TRBD1	TRBV2	.	TRBJ2-7	CASSDNTGGSYEQYF	TGTGCCAGCAGTGACAACACAGGGGGAAGCTACGAGCAGTACTTC
.	TRBV7-8	.	TRBJ2-5	CASSFRETQYF	TGTGCCAGCAGCTTCCGAGAGACCCAGTACTTC
TRBD1	TRBV7-2	.	TRBJ2-3	CASSSQGQVPDTQYF	TGTGCCAGCAGCTCGCAGGGACAGGTTCCAGATACGCAGTATTTT